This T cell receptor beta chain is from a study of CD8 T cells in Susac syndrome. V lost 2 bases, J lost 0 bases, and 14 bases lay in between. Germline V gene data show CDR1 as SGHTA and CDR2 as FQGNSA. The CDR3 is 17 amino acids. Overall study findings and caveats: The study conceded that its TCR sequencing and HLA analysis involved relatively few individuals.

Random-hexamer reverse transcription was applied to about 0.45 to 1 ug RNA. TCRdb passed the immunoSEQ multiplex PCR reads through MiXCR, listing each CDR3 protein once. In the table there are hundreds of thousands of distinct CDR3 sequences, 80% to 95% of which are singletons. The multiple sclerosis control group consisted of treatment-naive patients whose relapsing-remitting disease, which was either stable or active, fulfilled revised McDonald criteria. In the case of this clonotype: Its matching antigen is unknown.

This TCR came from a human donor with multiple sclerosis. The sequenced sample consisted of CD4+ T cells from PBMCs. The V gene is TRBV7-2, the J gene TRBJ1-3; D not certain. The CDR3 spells CASSLFGLSDSGNTIYF. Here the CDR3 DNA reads TGTGCCAGCAGCTTATTTGGATTGTCGGACTCTGGAAACACCATATATTTT.